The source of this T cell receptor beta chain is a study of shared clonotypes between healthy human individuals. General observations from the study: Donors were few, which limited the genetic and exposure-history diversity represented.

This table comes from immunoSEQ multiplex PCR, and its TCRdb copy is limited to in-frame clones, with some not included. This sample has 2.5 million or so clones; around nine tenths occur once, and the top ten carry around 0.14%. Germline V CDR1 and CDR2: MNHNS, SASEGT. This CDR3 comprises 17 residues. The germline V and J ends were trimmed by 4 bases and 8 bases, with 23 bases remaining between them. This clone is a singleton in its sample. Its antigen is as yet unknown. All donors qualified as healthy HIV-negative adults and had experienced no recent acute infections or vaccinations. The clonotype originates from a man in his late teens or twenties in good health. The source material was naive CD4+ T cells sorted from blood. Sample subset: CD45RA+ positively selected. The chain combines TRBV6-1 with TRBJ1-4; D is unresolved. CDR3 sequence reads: CASSVLPPAAFEEKLFF. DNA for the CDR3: TGTGCCAGCAGTGTCCTTCCCCCGGCGGCTTTCGAGGAAAAACTGTTTTTT.